This TCR beta chain is from a study of blood T cell repertoires in COVID-19. Clinical history as reported by participants underpinned cohort assignment. Per the original methods: Nucleated cell number was recorded as an estimate derived from reference gene primer amplification. TCRdb's copy holds only in-frame clones and misses some; the assay was immunoSEQ multiplex PCR. The V and J calls and clone size are taken from that table; D and trimming were inferred from the DNA. The sample holds about 280,000 clones, 80% to 85% seen once. The origin of this receptor is a man aged 40-49 years who had been exposed to COVID-19. Sequencing was done on a sample of PBMCs or T cells enriched from blood (not recorded which).

This CDR3 reads CASSLDDRGHREQFF. CDR3 sequence (DNA): TGCGCCAGCAGCTTAGATGACAGGGGGCACAGGGAGCAGTTCTTC. V is TRBV5-1 and J is TRBJ2-1; 10 positions match TRBD1. V lost 2 bases to trimming and J lost 10 bases; unmatched junction nucleotides: 9. The germline CDR1 and CDR2 sequences are SGHRS and YFSETQ. The CDR3 extends over 15 amino acids.